What follows are 24 T cell receptor beta chains derived from one specimen sequenced in a study of tumor and adjacent non-tumor tissue in lung cancer (dated 2018 in TCRdb). RNA was isolated from bulk, unsorted tissue, and RNA quality was assessed with a NanoDrop ND-1000 and an Agilent 2100. Distant non-tumor tissue taken more than 3 cm from the tumor edge was used as the normal lung sample. The library was built by means of multiplex PCR. Sequencing was carried out with an Illumina HiSeq 2500. TCRbeta libraries were constructed through three rounds of nested PCR with primers (Table S4) according to protocols modified from ARM-PCR. TCRdb itself trimmed the public reads at Q25 with fastp, ran MiXCR and retained productive beta chains. Identical CDR3 proteins give one entry, which carries the most common genes and DNA. This sample is represented by some 95,000 distinct CDR3 sequences; 80% of them were singletons. 30% of the sample comes from the top ten.

The sample was distant non-tumor lung tissue. These receptor sequences come from a man aged 55 to 70 with small cell lung cancer.

With respect to this clonotype: At one end the junction does not follow the germline gene, possibly because of a read error. The rearrangement joins TRBV5-1 to TRBJ2-5; D is possibly TRBD1 (5 bases). CDR1 and CDR2 from the germline V gene are SGHRS and YFSETQ. This CDR3 has 15 residues. CDR3 coding DNA: TGCGCCAGCAGCCTGTCTCCAGGGAAACAAGAGACCCGGTACTTC. The encoded protein is CASSLSPGKQETRYF.

A word on this clonotype: Possible read error: a much larger clone is one base away. Here the CDR3 DNA reads TGTGCCAGCAGTGATTTCCGGGTAGGGGAGATCCAGTACTTC. Its protein product is CASSDFRVGEIQYF. The V gene is TRBV6-1, the J gene TRBJ2-5, with D perhaps assigned TRBD1 or TRBD2 (5 bases each). Per the germline V gene, CDR1 is MNHNS and CDR2 is SASEGT. This CDR3 contains 14 residues.

Points on this clonotype: A read error may explain this, as a much larger clone is one base away. This rearrangement joins TRBV13 to TRBJ2-7; a possible D gene is TRBD1 (5 bases). Trimming took 3 bases from V and 2 from J, leaving 11 bases between them. This CDR3 has 14 amino acids. Per the germline V gene, CDR1 is PRHDT and CDR2 is FYEKMQ (reference sequence). CDR3 loop: CASSFMGRPYEQYF. CDR3 nucleotide sequence: TGTGCCAGCAGCTTCATGGGGCGACCCTACGAGCAGTACTTC.

A word on this clonotype: Sequence at one end of the junction differs from germline and may be a read error. The chain couples TRBV4-2 to TRBJ2-6; a weak D match, TRBD2 (7 bases). This CDR3 has 18 residues. CDR1 is LGHNA, CDR2 YNFKEQ, per germline. As DNA, the CDR3 is TGTGCCAGCAGTCAAGATACGGGGGGACACTCTGGGGCCAACGTCCTGACATTC. Translating it yields CASSQDTGGHSGANVLTF.

This clonotype is a singleton in its sample. The junction does not match germline at one end; this may be a read error. The genes are TRBV5-1 and TRBJ2-2; D is unresolved. CDR3 length equals 15 residues. Looked up from germline, CDR1 is SGHRS and CDR2 is YFSETQ. The CDR3 region has the DNA TGTGCCAGCAGCTTGGACGCCCGTGTCACCGGGGAGCTGTTTTTT. It translates to CASSLDARVTGELFF.

The chain couples TRBV24-1 to TRBJ2-2; 7 nucleotides agree with TRBD1. From germline, CDR1 is KGHDR and CDR2 SFDVKD. This CDR3 contains 16 residues. J lost 1 base, V lost 4 bases, and 5 bases had no gene match. The CDR3 nucleotides read TGTGCCACCAGTGACCCTAGGGGGCTGAACACCGGGGAGCTGTTTTTT. It is translated as CATSDPRGLNTGELFF.

In this sample, this clonotype turned up a few times. This chain joins TRBV30 and TRBJ2-3; D is perhaps TRBD1 (5 bases). The V gene lost 0 bases and the J gene lost 3 bases, with 10 bases spanning the gap. The CDR3 extends over 14 amino acids. From germline, CDR1 is GTSNPN and CDR2 SVGIG (reference sequence). DNA for the CDR3: TGTGCCTGGAGTGTACGACAGCTTACAGATACGCAGTATTTT. This gives the protein CAWSVRQLTDTQYF.

The chain combines TRBV6-5 with TRBJ2-1; D perhaps matches TRBD2 (5 bases). Trimming removed 7 bases at V and 7 bases at J, with 20 bases between. The CDR3 loop spans 15 amino acids. In germline, CDR1 is MNHEY, CDR2 SVGAGI. As DNA, the CDR3 is TGTGCCAGCAACTACTCTGAGGGAGTGGGTAATGAGCAGTTCTTC. It specifies CASNYSEGVGNEQFF.

The chain links TRBV4-1 to TRBJ2-7, with D possibly TRBD1 on 5 matching bases. The CDR3 has 13 amino acids. Germline V CDR1 and CDR2: MGHRA, YSYEKL. The V end lost 6 bases, the J end lost 12 bases, and 21 bases lay between the germline ends. The CDR3 DNA reads TGCGCCAGCAGATTCGACAGACTCCACGAGTGGTACTTC. Amino acids: CASRFDRLHEWYF.

In its sample, this clonotype was seen many times. The rearrangement links TRBV29-1 to TRBJ2-3; TRBD2 aligns across 7 bases. Germline CDR1 is SQVTM and CDR2 is ANQGSEA. The CDR3 runs 12 residues. V was pared by 5 bases and J by 3 bases, with 2 bases of the junction left unmatched. CDR3 DNA: TGCAGCGTTAGGCGGGAGACAGATACGCAGTATTTT. It codes for CSVRRETDTQYF.

Points on this clonotype: A junction end diverges from the germline sequence, so it may reflect a read error. This sequence joins TRBV6-1 and TRBJ2-3, with D possibly being TRBD2 (6 bases). The germline V gene has CDR1 MNHNS and CDR2 SASEGT. CDR3 length: 18 residues. CDR3 nucleotide sequence: TGTGTCAGCAGCTCCCTAGGTTCGGGACTCTTGGGCTCGGAGCAACAGTATTTT. It encodes CVSSSLGSGLLGSEQQYF.

In the case of this clonotype: Its ends do not fully match the called genes, so a read error is possible. The V gene is TRBV5-4, the J gene TRBJ2-3; D remains ambiguous. This CDR3 has 13 amino acids. Per the germline V gene, CDR1 is SGHNT and CDR2 is YYREEE (reference sequence). CDR3 nucleotide sequence: TGTGCCAGCAGCCCGCTGACAACAGATATGCAGTATTTT. It codes for CASSPLTTDMQYF. Complete variable domain (other parts from reference TRBV5-4 and TRBJ2-3): ETGVTQSPTHLIKTRGQQVTLRCSSQSGHNTVSWYQQALGQGPQFIFQYYREEENGRGNFPPRFSGLQFPNYSSELNVNALELDDSALYLCASSPLTTDMQYFGPGTRLTVL.

To note about this clonotype: One end of the junction varies from germline; a read error may be responsible. The CDR3 protein is CATSFRSGYGYTF. Here the CDR3 DNA reads TGTGCCACCAGTTTTCGCAGCGGCTATGGCTACACCTTC. This chain links TRBV12-3 or TRBV12-4 with TRBJ1-2; D not certain. The CDR3 loop spans 13 amino acids.

This clonotype was observed at least ten times. The chain couples TRBV20-1 to TRBJ1-1; D possibly corresponds to TRBD1 (5 bases). The V end lost 4 bases, the J end lost 0 bases, and 12 bases lay between the germline ends. The CDR3 extends over 14 amino acids. From germline, CDR1 is DFQATT and CDR2 SNEGSKA (reference sequence). The CDR3 here is CSAMGLALNTEAFF. Written as DNA, the CDR3 is TGCAGTGCTATGGGACTTGCGTTGAACACTGAAGCTTTCTTT.

CDR3 residues: CASGERIRALGKPQHF. In DNA, the CDR3 is TGCGCCAGCGGCGAAAGGATCAGGGCGCTCGGTAAGCCCCAGCATTTT. This chain uses TRBV4-1 with TRBJ1-5; a possible D gene is TRBD1 (5 bases). With 8 bases removed from V and 8 bases from J, the gap between germline ends came to 25 bases. Germline V CDR1 and CDR2: MGHRA, YSYEKL. CDR3 size: 16 residues.

The CDR3 sequence is CATSLTGRKTQYF. Here the CDR3 DNA reads TGTGCCACTAGTTTGACAGGGAGGAAGACCCAGTACTTC. The chain carries TRBV6-5 and TRBJ2-5; D may be TRBD1 (7 bases). The V and J ends lost 10 bases and 6 bases respectively, with 18 bases between them. The V gene's germline CDR1 is MNHEY and CDR2 SVGAGI. The CDR3 sequence is 13 residues long.

The V and J genes are TRBV4-2 and TRBJ2-1; 10 positions agree with TRBD2. The germline V gene encodes CDR1 LGHNA and CDR2 YNFKEQ. The CDR3 runs to 16 residues. V shed 0 bases and J 7 bases; nucleotides not matched to a gene: 6. The CDR3 DNA sequence: TGTGCCAGCAGCCAAGATACTAGCGGGGTCTTAAATGAGCAGTTCTTC. This codes for CASSQDTSGVLNEQFF.

Concerning this clonotype: Being one base from a much bigger clone, this may be a read error. The V and J genes are TRBV7-9 and TRBJ2-3, with 10 nucleotides matching TRBD2. The ends lost 1 base at V and 8 bases at J; junction bases unmatched: 6. This CDR3 region has 15 residues. CDR1 is SEHNR, CDR2 FQNEAQ, per germline (reference sequence). For the CDR3, the DNA is TGTGCCAGCAGCTTAGTCCTAGCGGGAGAACTTACGCAGTATTTT. Translation gives CASSLVLAGELTQYF.

Only a few counts were recorded for this clonotype. The genes are TRBV4-2 and TRBJ1-1; D is undetermined. This CDR3 is built from 14 residues. CDR1 and CDR2 from the germline V gene are LGHNA and YNFKEQ. CDR3 sequence: CVSSRLSGRGEAFF. The DNA of the CDR3 is TGTGTCAGTAGCCGGCTATCGGGCCGGGGTGAAGCTTTCTTT.

On this clonotype itself: At one end, the junction sequence differs from germline, possibly due to a read error. J is TRBJ2-2 and V is TRBV6-5; D may be TRBD2 (6 bases). Germline V gene lookup returns CDR1 MNHEY and CDR2 SVGAGI. This CDR3 comprises 16 residues. The CDR3 DNA is TGTGCCAGCAGACCCTGGCGGGGTGATTCTACTGGGGAGATGTTTTTT. The encoded protein is CASRPWRGDSTGEMFF.

In nucleotides, the CDR3 is TGCGCCAGTAACCAAGGAGTCCGCAGCTCCTACGAGCAGTACTTC. Amino acids: CASNQGVRSSYEQYF. The V gene is TRBV4-1, the J gene TRBJ2-7; the D is unclear. The CDR3 is made up of 15 amino acids. Germline CDR1 reads MGHRA; CDR2 reads YSYEKL. The V gene lost 9 bases and the J gene lost 0 bases, with 18 bases spanning the gap.

Note on this clonotype: An end of the junction differs from the germline gene, which may be a read error. The chain links TRBV6-5 to TRBJ2-7, with TRBD1 matching over 9 bases. Germline V gives CDR1 MNHEY, CDR2 SVGAGI. CDR3 length equals 14 residues. The DNA for the CDR3 is TGTGCCGACAGTTACTCGACAGGGGGGTACGAGCAGTACTTT. Its protein is CADSYSTGGYEQYF.

With respect to this clonotype: The junction does not match germline at one end; this may be a read error. The chain carries TRBV11-2 and TRBJ2-1; either TRBD1 or TRBD2 may supply D (5 bases each). Germline V gene data show CDR1 as SGHAT and CDR2 as FQNNGV. The CDR3 is made up of 13 amino acids. CDR3 DNA sequence: TGTGCCAGCAGTTTAGGGGCGGCGGGCCTAAAGAACTTC. Translated: CASSLGAAGLKNF.

On this clonotype: The junction departs from germline at one end; a sequencing error may be responsible. CDR3 amino acids: CNVVGRERSNEQFF. The CDR3 DNA follows: TGCAACGTTGTCGGGCGGGAGAGGAGCAATGAGCAGTTCTTC. V gene TRBV29-1 combines with J gene TRBJ2-1, with 7 positions matching TRBD2. The CDR3 contains 14 residues. Germline CDR1 and CDR2: SQVTM and ANQGSEA.